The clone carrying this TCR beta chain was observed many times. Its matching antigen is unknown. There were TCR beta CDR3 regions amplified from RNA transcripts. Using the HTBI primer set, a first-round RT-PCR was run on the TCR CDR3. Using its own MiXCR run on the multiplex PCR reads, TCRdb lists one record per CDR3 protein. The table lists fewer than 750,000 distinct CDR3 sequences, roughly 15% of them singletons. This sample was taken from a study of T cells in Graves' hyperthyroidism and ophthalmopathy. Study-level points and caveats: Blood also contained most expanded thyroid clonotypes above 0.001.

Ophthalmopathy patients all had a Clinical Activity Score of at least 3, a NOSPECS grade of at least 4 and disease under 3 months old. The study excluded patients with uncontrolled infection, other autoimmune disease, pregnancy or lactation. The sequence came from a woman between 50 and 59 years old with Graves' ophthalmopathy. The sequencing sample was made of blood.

The CDR3 DNA reads TGTGCCAGCAGTTTTCGATCGAACACTGAAGCTTTCTTT. Translation gives CASSFRSNTEAFF. This rearrangement joins TRBV28 to TRBJ1-1; no reliable D call. In germline, CDR1 is MDHEN, CDR2 SYDVKM. V shed 3 bases and J shed 1 base, with 6 bases lying between them. The CDR3 extends over 13 amino acids.